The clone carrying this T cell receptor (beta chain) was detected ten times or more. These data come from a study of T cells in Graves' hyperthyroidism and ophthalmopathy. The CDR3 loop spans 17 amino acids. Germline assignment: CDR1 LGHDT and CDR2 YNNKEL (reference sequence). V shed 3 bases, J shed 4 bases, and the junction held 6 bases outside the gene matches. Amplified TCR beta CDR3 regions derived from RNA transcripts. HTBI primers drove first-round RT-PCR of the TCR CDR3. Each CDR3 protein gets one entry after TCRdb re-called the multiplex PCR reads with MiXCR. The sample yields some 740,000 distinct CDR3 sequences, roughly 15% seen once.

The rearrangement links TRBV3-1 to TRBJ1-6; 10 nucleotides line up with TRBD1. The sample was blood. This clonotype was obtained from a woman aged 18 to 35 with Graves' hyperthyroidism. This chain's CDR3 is CASSQRQGAGYNSPLHF. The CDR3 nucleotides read TGTGCCAGCAGCCAGAGACAGGGGGCCGGATATAATTCACCCCTCCACTTT.